This T cell receptor beta chain stems from a study of OX40 agonist ivuxolimab in advanced cancers. The sample holds a few counts of this clone. Its specificity is not known. Regarding the study as a whole: Expanded clones belonging to CD8+ T cells outnumbered, on average, those of CD4+. In the 0.1 to 3.0 mg/kg range, CD4+ and CD8+ blood T cells had expanded clonally by week 6.

Generated by immunoSEQ multiplex PCR, the TCRdb table keeps only in-frame clones and is missing some. This table holds about 46,000 clones, roughly 91% found once. The CDR3 sequence is 11 residues long. V gave up 8 bases and J gave up 6 bases, with 10 bases separating them. In germline, CDR1 is LNHDA, CDR2 SQIVND (reference sequence). The receptor was derived from an adult with an advanced solid tumor such as melanoma, head and neck, liver or kidney cancer. The input for sequencing was CD4+ or CD8+ T cells sorted from blood, taken in a trial of the OX40 agonist ivuxolimab. J is TRBJ1-2 and V is TRBV19; TRBD1 is a possible D gene (5 bases). The CDR3: CASEWGNGYTF. The CDR3 nucleotides are TGTGCCAGTGAATGGGGGAATGGCTACACCTTC.